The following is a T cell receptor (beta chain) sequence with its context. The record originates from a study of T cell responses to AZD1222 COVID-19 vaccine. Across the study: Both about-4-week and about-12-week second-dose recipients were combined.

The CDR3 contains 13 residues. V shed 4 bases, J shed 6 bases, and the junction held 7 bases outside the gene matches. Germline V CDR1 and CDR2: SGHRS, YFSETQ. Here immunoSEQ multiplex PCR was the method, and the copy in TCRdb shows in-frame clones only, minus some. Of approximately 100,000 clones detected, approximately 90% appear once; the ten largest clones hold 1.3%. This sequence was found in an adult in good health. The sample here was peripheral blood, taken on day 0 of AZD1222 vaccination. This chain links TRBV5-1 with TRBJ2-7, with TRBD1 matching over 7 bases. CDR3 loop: CASSATGAVEQYF. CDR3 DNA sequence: TGCGCCAGCAGCGCCACAGGGGCTGTCGAGCAGTACTTC.